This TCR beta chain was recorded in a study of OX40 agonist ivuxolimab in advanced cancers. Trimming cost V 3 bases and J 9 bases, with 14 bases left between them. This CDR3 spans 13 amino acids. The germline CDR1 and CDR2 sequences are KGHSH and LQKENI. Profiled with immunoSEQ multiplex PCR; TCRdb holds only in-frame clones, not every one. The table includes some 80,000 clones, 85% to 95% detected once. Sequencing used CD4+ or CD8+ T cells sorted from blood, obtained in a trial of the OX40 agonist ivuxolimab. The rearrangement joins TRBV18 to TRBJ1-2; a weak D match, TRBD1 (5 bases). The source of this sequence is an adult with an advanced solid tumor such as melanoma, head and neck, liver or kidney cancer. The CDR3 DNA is TGTGCCAGCTCACCGCCAGGCAGGGCGAGCTACACCTTC. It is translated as CASSPPGRASYTF.